Described below is a single TCR beta chain sequence and its context. This clonotype was observed a handful of times. Its binding antigen is unknown. The record has no base qualities; no much larger clone is one base away. These data come from a study of T-cell memory formation after mild COVID-19 (dated by TCRdb to the early 2020s). In terms of the full investigation: TCR sequence clusters from the two donors were largely donor specific. In a couple of donors, T-cell clones that expanded and contracted after mild COVID-19 were tracked by sequencing TCRalpha and TCRbeta repertoires over time. The cohort was made up of two young adult volunteers, one female and one male, who were previously healthy.

V is pruned by 6 bases and J by 1 base, leaving 6 bases of the junction without a gene match. The CDR3 runs 15 amino acids, cysteine and phenylalanine included. The only DNA kept is the CDR3, 45 bases in frame from the first base. Study-wide findings and limitations: The detection of some responding clones in pre-infection memory suggests that pre-existing cross-reactive memory T cells joined the SARS-CoV-2 response. Balanced CD4/CD8 phenotypes were observed for clones contracting from day 15 to 85, whereas a bias towards CD4+ was observed for a second wave of clones expanding from day 15 to 37. Contracting CD4+ clones turned up mainly in the CM and EM memory subsets, whereas EMRA was where CD8+ clones were enriched. Only a couple of mild cases were covered in the study, and larger cohorts including severe cases with pre-infection samples were considered necessary. The second-wave clones that peaked on day 37 were not confirmed to be SARS-CoV-2 specific.

Ficoll-Paque density gradient centrifugation was used to isolate PBMCs. TCRdb shows the sequencer as Illumina NovaSeq 6000. cDNA libraries for TCRalpha and TCRbeta were prepared by 5'RACE using constant-segment primers, with sample barcodes and unique molecular identifiers added. RNA was extracted from every sample with Trizol reagent. Libraries were amplified in two PCR steps, with a second sample barcode and Illumina TruSeq adapters added in the second step. Libraries were sequenced on an Illumina NovaSeq with 2 x 150 bp paired-end reads. The source study handled its data this way. The reads were demultiplexed and collapsed into UMI-guided consensus sequences using migec v1.2.7. Using mixcr v2.1.11, the UMI consensuses were aligned to TRA and TRB V and J templates and assembled into clonotypes. Expanded or contracted clonotypes were those called significant by both edgeR and NoisET, with noise models trained on biological replicates. edgeR calls used a false discovery rate-adjusted p below 0.01 and a log2 fold-change threshold of 1. PCA with hierarchical clustering of max-normalized trajectories of the 1000 most abundant clonotypes was used as exploratory dynamics analysis. Separately sequenced CD4+ and CD8+ repertoires were used to assign a CD4 or CD8 phenotype to each responding clone. The public reads were reprocessed in TCRdb via fastp at Q25 and MiXCR, keeping in-frame beta chains. One record per CDR3 amino acid sequence lists the most common genes and DNA. It is TCRdb's table, rather than the study itself, that gives the V and J calls and clone size. This sample comprises fewer than 150,000 distinct CDR3 sequences, about 5.9% of them detected only once. The ten largest account for 2% to 2.5% of the sample.

The rearranged segments are TRBV12-3 or TRBV12-4 and TRBJ1-1; 9 of the junction bases match TRBD1. This receptor was obtained from an adult woman who had mild COVID-19 (a few samples of this study predate the infection). The sample titles of this study are shuffled in the database, so cell type and time point are left out; the donor was told from shared clones. The sequencing input was PBMCs or a T cell subset sorted from them (not recorded which). The sequenced DNA: TGTGCCAGCAGACTGACAGGGGGTCAGAACACTGAAGCTTTCTTT. Its translation reads: CASRLTGGQNTEAFF.